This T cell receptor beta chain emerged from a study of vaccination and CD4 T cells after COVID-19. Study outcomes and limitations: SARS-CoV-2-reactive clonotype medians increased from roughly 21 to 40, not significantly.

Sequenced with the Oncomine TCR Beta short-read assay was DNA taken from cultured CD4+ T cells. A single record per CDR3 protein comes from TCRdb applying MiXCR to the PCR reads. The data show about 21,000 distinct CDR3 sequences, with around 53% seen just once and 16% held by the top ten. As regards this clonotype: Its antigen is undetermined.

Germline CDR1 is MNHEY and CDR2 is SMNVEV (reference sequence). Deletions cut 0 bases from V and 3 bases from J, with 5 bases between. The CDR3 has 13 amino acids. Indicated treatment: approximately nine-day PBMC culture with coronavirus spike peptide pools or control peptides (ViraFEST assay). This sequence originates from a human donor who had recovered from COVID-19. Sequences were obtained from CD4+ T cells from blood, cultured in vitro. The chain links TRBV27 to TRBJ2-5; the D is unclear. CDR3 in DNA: TGTGCCAGCAGTTTATCCGCAGAAGAGACCCAGTACTTC. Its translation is CASSLSAEETQYF.